The source of this T cell receptor beta chain is a study of CD8+ T cells in alopecia areata. General study results and limits: Mice showed clearer TCR sharing than patients did, a gap that was possibly HLA-related. Affected lesional scalp, above all in alopecia totalis/universalis, was more clonal than normal scalp.

Treatment reported: oral pan-JAK inhibitor, 5-10 mg twice daily. Peripheral blood samples and lesional scalp punch biopsies were obtained from alopecia areata patients. Investigators isolated RNA and reverse transcribed it into cDNA to act as the sequencing template. Here immunoSEQ multiplex PCR was the method, and the copy in TCRdb shows in-frame clones only, minus some. The sample contains 190,000 or so clones, approximately 60% of which appear only once. Trimming removed 3 bases at V and 1 base at J, with 12 bases between. The germline V gene encodes CDR1 SQVTM and CDR2 ANQGSEA. CDR3 length: 14 amino acids. In its sample, this clone was seen a few times. Its antigen remains unidentified.

The chain combines TRBV29-1 with TRBJ1-1, with a possible D match to TRBD1 (5 bases). This TCR derives from a human donor with alopecia areata. Sequenced here: CD4+ T cells sorted from blood, sampled at week 4, from a patient treated with tofacitinib. The CDR3 DNA follows: TGCAGCGTTGATCAGGCCGGACAGAACACTGAAGCTTTCTTT. It translates to CSVDQAGQNTEAFF.